This T cell receptor (beta chain) was recovered during a study of T cell responses to AZD1222 COVID-19 vaccine. Overall study results and limits: Just 5 to 7 AZD1222 recipients tested seropositive at baseline. Nearly half of spike-specific TCRs reportedly target unmutated variant regions.

A note on this clone: Its antigen is undetermined.

The study pooled second doses at about 4 or about 12 weeks. In germline, CDR1 is MGHRA, CDR2 YSYEKL. Trimming cost V 0 bases and J 4 bases, with 10 bases left between them. The CDR3 sequence is 14 residues long. TCRdb keeps only in-frame clones here, not all; method: immunoSEQ multiplex PCR. Of over 45,000 clones in the sample, 89% were seen once. This sequence originates from an adult who received the AZD1222 COVID-19 vaccine. Sample: peripheral blood, taken 28 days after the second AZD1222 dose. This chain joins TRBV4-1 and TRBJ2-7; D is uncertain. CDR3 nucleotide sequence: TGCGCCAGCAGCCAAGATTCGGGCACTTACGAGCAGTACTTC. Protein: CASSQDSGTYEQYF.